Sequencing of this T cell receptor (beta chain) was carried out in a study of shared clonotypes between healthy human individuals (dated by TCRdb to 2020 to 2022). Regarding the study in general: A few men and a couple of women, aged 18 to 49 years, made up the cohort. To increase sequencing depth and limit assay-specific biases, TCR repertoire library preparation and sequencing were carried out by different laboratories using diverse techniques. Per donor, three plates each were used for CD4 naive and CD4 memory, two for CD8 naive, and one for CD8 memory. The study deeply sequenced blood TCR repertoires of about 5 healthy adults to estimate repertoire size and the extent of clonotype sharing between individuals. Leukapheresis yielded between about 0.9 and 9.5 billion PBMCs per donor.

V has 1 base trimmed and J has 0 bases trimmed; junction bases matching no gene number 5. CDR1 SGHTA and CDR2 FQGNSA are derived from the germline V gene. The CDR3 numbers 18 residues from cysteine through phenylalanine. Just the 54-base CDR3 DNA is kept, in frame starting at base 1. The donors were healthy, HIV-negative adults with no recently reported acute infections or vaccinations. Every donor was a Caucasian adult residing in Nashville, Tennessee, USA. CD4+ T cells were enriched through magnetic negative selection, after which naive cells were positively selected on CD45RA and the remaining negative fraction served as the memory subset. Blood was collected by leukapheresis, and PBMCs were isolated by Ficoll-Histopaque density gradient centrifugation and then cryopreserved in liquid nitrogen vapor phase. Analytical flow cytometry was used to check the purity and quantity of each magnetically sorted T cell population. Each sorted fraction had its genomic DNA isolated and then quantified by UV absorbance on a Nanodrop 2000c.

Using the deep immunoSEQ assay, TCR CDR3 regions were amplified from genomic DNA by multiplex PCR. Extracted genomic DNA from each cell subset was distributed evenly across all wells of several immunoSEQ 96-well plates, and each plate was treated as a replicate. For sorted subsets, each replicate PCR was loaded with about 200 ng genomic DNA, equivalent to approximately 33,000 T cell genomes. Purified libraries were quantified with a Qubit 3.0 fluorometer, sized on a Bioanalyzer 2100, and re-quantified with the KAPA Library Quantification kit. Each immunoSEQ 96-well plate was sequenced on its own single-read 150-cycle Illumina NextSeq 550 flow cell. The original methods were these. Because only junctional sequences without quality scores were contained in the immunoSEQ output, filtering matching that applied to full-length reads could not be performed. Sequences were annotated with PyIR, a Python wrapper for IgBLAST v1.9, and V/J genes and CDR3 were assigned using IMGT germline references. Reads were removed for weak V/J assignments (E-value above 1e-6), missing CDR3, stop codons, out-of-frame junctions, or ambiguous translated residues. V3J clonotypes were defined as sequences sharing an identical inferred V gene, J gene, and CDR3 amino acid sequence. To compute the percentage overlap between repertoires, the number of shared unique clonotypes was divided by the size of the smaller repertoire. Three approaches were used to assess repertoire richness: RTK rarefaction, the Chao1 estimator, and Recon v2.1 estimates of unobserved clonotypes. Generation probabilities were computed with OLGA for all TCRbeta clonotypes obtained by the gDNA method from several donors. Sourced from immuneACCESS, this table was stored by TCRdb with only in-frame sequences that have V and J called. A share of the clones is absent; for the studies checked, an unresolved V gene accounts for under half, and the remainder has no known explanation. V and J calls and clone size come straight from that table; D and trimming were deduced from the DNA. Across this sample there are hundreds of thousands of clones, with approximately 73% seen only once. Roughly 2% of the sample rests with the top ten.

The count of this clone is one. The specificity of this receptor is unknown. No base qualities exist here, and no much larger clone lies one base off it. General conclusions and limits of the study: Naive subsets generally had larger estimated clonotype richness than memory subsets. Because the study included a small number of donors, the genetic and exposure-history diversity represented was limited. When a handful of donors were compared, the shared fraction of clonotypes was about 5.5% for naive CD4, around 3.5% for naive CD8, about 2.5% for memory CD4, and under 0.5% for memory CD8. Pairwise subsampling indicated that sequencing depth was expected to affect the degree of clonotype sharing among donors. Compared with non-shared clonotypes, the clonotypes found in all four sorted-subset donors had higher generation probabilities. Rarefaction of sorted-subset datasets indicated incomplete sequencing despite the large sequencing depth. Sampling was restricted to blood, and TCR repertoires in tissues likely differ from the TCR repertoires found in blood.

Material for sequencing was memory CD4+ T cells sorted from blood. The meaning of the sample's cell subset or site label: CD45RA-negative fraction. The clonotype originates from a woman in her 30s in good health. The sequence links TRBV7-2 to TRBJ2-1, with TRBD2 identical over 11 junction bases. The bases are TGTGCCAGCAGCTTAGGACTAGCGGGAATTCGCTCCTACAATGAGCAGTTCTTC. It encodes CASSLGLAGIRSYNEQFF. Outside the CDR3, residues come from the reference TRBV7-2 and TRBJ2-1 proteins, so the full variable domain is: GAGVSQSPSNKVTEKGKDVELRCDPISGHTALYWYRQSLGQGLEFLIYFQGNSAPDKSGLPSDRFSAERTGGSVSTLTIQRTQQEDSAVYLCASSLGLAGIRSYNEQFFGPGTRLTVL.